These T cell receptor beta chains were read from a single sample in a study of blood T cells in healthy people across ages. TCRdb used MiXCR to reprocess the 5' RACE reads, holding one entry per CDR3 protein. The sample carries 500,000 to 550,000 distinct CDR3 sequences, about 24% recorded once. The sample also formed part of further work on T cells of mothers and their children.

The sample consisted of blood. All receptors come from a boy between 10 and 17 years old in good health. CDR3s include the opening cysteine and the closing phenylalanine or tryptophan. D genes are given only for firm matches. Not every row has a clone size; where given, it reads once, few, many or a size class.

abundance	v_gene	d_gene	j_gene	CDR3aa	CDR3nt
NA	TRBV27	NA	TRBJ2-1	CASSFRRSSYNEQFF	TGTGCCAGCAGTTTCAGGCGGAGCTCCTACAATGAGCAGTTCTTC
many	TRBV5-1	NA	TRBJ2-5	CASSLFRQAGQETQYF	TGCGCCAGCAGCTTGTTCCGGCAGGCAGGCCAAGAGACCCAGTACTTC
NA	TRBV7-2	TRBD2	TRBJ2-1	CASSFGLAGGSWQFF	TGTGCCAGCAGCTTCGGACTAGCGGGAGGCTCTTGGCAGTTCTTC
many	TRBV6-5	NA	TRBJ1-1	CASSYLREWDEAFF	TGTGCCAGCAGTTATTTAAGGGAATGGGATGAAGCTTTCTTT
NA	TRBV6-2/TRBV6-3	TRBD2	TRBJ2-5	CASSYSIAGRREQYF	TGTGCCAGCAGTTACTCGATAGCGGGGAGACGAGAGCAGTACTTC
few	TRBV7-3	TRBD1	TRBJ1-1	CASSLTPTGGLTEAFF	TGTGCCAGCAGCTTAACGCCGACAGGGGGATTAACTGAAGCTTTCTTT
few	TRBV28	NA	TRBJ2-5	CASSFNLAFGTQYF	TGTGCCAGCAGTTTTAATCTGGCGTTTGGGACCCAGTACTTC
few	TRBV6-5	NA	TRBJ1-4	CASSYRTGKLFF	TGTGCCAGCAGTTATCGAACAGGAAAACTGTTTTTT
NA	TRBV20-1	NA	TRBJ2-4	CSARSWGKNIQYF	TGCAGTGCTAGAAGTTGGGGCAAAAACATTCAGTACTTC
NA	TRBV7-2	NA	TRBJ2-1	CASSQYGRGLDEQFF	TGTGCCAGCAGCCAATATGGTCGGGGTTTGGATGAGCAGTTCTTC
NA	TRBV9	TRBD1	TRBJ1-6	CASSAGQGSNSPLHF	TGTGCCAGCAGCGCCGGACAGGGCAGTAATTCACCCCTCCACTTT
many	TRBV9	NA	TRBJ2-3	CASSVTSTDTQYF	TGCGCCAGCAGCGTCACTAGCACAGATACGCAGTATTTT
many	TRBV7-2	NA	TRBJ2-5	CASSLGSSQETQYF	TGTGCCAGCAGCTTAGGGAGTTCCCAAGAGACCCAGTACTTC
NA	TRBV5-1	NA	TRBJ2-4	CASSLAKREENIQYF	TGCGCCAGCAGCTTGGCCAAGCGAGAGGAGAACATTCAGTACTTC
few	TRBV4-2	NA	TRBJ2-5	CASSQDTWKTQYF	TGTGCCAGCAGCCAAGATACCTGGAAGACCCAGTACTTC
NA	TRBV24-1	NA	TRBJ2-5	CATSDFAPGGGWQETQYF	TGTGCCACCAGTGATTTCGCCCCCGGAGGGGGCTGGCAAGAGACCCAGTACTTC
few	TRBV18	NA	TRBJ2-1	CASSPGGAGTVKGNEQFF	TGTGCCAGCTCACCAGGGGGGGCAGGGACAGTAAAGGGGAATGAGCAGTTCTTC
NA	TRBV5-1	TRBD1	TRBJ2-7	CASSLESGQGPYEQYF	TGCGCCAGCAGCTTGGAATCGGGACAGGGTCCCTACGAGCAGTACTTC
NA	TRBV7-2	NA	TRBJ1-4	CASSMGPNEKLFF	TGTGCCAGCAGCATGGGCCCGAATGAAAAACTGTTTTTT
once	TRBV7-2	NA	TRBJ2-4	CASSLRAIQYF	TGTGCCAGCAGCTTACGGGCCATTCAGTACTTC
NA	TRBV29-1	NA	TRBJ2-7	CSVRIGSGSYEQYF	TGCAGCGTGAGGATCGGTAGCGGTTCCTACGAGCAGTACTTC
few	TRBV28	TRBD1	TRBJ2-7	CASSFKDRVYEQYF	TGTGCCAGCAGTTTCAAAGACAGGGTATACGAGCAGTACTTC
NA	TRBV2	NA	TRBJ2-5	CASSERIGAPDQETQYF	TGTGCCAGCAGTGAAAGAATCGGTGCCCCAGATCAAGAGACCCAGTACTTC
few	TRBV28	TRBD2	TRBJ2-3	CASSLIAGFTDTQYF	TGTGCCAGCAGTTTAATAGCGGGATTCACAGATACGCAGTATTTT
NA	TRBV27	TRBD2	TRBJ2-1	CASSLGGSLAYNEQFF	TGTGCCAGCAGTTTAGGCGGGAGTCTCGCCTACAATGAGCAGTTCTTC
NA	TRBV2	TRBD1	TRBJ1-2	CASSMGQLSYGYTF	TGTGCCAGCAGTATGGGACAGCTAAGCTATGGCTACACCTTC
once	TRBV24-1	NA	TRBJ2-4	CATPVAYLSKNIQYF	TGTGCCACCCCTGTCGCCTATCTGTCCAAAAACATTCAGTACTTC
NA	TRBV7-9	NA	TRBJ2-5	CASSPSSPQETQYF	TGTGCCAGCAGCCCCAGCTCGCCCCAAGAGACCCAGTACTTC
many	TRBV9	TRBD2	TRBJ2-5	CASSVQGASGAQETQYF	TGTGCCAGCAGCGTACAGGGAGCTAGCGGAGCTCAAGAGACCCAGTACTTC
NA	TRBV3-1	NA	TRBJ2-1	CASSPMGGDSSYNEQFF	TGTGCCAGCAGCCCCATGGGCGGGGACAGCTCCTACAATGAGCAGTTCTTC
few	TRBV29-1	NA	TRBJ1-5	CSVEVGGGQPQHF	TGCAGCGTTGAAGTGGGGGGCGGTCAGCCCCAGCATTTT
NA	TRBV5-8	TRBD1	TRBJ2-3	CASSWTGGQDTQYF	TGTGCCAGCAGCTGGACAGGGGGGCAGGATACGCAGTATTTT
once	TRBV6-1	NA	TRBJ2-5	CASKLRGRETQYF	TGTGCCAGCAAGCTAAGGGGGAGAGAGACCCAGTACTTC
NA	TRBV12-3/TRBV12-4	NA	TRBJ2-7	CASSPRFPEFYEQYF	TGTGCCAGCAGCCCCCGGTTCCCGGAGTTCTACGAGCAGTACTTC
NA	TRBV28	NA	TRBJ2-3	CASSFAQSTDTQYF	TGTGCCAGCAGTTTCGCACAGAGCACAGATACGCAGTATTTT
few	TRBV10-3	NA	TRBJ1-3	CAISEGWTGNTIYF	TGTGCCATCAGTGAGGGGTGGACCGGAAACACCATATATTTT
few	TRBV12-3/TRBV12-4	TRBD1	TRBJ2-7	CASSGQAATYEQYF	TGTGCCAGCAGTGGACAGGCCGCTACCTACGAGCAGTACTTC
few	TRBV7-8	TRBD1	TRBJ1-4	CASSLGTGSGKLFF	TGTGCCAGCAGCCTCGGGACAGGGAGCGGAAAACTGTTTTTT
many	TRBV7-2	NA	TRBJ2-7	CASSSSTHEQYF	TGTGCCAGCAGCTCTAGTACCCACGAGCAGTACTTC
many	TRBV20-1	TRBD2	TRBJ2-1	CSALLAPTYNEQFF	TGCAGTGCTTTACTAGCGCCGACCTACAATGAGCAGTTCTTC
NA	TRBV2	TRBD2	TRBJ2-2	CARGTRPTGELFF	TGTGCCAGAGGGACTAGACCAACCGGGGAGCTGTTTTTT
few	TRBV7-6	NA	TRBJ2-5	CASALAETQYF	TGTGCCAGCGCCCTAGCTGAGACCCAGTACTTC
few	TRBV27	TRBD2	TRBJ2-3	CASSPSGLAGGGTDTQYF	TGTGCCAGCAGTCCTTCCGGACTAGCGGGAGGGGGCACAGATACGCAGTATTTT
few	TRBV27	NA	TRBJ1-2	CASSSRTETLDGYTF	TGTGCCAGCAGTAGCCGGACGGAGACCTTGGATGGCTACACCTTC
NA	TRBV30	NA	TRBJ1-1	CAGEQLGDTEAFF	TGTGCCGGAGAACAGCTGGGGGACACTGAAGCTTTCTTT
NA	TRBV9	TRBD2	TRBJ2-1	CASSVVATSGNNEQFF	TGTGCCAGCAGCGTAGTTGCGACTAGCGGGAATAATGAGCAGTTCTTC
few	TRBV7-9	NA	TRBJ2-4	CASIDITKNIQYF	TGTGCCAGCATAGACATCACCAAAAACATTCAGTACTTC
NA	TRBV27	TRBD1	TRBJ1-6	CASSYARGNSPLHF	TGTGCCAGCAGTTATGCCAGGGGGAATTCACCCCTCCACTTT
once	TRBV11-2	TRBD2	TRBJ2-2	CASSSLRRGGLKRNTGELFF	TGTGCCAGCAGCTCCTTAAGGCGGGGGGGTCTAAAGAGAAACACCGGGGAGCTGTTTTTT